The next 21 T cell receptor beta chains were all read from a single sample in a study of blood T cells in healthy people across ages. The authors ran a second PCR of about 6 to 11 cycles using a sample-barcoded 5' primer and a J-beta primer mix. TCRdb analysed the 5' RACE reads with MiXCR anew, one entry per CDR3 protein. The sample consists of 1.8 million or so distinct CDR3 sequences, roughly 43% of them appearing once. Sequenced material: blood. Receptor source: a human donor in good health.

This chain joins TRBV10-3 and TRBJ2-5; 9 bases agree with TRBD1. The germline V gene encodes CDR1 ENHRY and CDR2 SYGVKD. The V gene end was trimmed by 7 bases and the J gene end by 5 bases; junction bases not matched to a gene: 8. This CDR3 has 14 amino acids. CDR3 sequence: CAITLQGARETQYF. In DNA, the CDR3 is TGTGCCATCACCTTACAGGGGGCGCGGGAGACCCAGTACTTC.

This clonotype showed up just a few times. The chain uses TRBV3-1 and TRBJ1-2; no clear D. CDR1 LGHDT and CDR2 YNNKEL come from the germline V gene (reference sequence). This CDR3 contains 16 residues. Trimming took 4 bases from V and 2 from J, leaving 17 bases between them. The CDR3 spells CASSPFLADLNYGYTF. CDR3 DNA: TGTGCCAGCAGCCCCTTCCTGGCGGACCTCAACTATGGCTACACCTTC.

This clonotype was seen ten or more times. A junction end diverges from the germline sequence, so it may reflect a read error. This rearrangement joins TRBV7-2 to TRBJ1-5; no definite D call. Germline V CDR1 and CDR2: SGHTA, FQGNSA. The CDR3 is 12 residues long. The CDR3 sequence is CASSLVGQPQHF. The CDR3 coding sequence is TGTGCCAGCAGTTTAGTGGGTCAGCCCCAGCATTTT.

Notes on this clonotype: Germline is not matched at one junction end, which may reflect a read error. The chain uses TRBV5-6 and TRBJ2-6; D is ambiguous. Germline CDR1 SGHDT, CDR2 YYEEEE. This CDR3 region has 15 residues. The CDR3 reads CAGSSPGAGANVLTF. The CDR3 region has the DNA TGTGCCGGCAGCTCACCTGGGGCTGGGGCCAACGTCCTGACTTTC.

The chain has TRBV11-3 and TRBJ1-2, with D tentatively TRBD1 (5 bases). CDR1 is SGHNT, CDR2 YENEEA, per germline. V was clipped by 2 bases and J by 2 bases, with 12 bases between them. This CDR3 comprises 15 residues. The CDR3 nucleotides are TGTGCCAGCAGCTTATCGGGGCGGGGAAACTATGGCTACACCTTC. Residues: CASSLSGRGNYGYTF. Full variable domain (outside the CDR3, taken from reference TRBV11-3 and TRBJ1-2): EAGVVQSPRYKIIEKKQPVAFWCNPISGHNTLYWYLQNLGQGPELLIRYENEEAVDDSQLPKDRFSAERLKGVDSTLKIQPAELGDSAVYLCASSLSGRGNYGYTFGSGTRLTVV.

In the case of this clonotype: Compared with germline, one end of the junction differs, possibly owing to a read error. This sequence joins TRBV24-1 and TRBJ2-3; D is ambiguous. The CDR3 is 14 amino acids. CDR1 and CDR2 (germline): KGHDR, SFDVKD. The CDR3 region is CATSDYQSTDMQYF. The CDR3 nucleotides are TGTGCCACCAGTGACTATCAGAGCACAGATATGCAGTATTTT.

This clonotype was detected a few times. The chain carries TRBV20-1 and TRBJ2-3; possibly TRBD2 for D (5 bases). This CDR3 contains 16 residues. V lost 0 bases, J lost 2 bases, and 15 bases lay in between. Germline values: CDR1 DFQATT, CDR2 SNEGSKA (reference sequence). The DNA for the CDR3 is TGCAGTGCTAGAGATCCCCTAGCCGGGGTCACAGATACGCAGTATTTT. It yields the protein CSARDPLAGVTDTQYF.

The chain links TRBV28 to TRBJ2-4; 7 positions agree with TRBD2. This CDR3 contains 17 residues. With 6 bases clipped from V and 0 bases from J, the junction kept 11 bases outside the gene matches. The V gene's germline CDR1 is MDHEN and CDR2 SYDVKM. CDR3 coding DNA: TGTGCCAGCAGAGTACGACCTAGCGGCCTAGCCAAAAACATTCAGTACTTC. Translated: CASRVRPSGLAKNIQYF. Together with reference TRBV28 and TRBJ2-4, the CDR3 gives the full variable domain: DVKVTQSSRYLVKRTGEKVFLECVQDMDHENMFWYRQDPGLGLRLIYFSYDVKMKEKGDIPEGYSVSREKKERFSLILESASTNQTSMYLCASRVRPSGLAKNIQYFGAGTRLSVL.

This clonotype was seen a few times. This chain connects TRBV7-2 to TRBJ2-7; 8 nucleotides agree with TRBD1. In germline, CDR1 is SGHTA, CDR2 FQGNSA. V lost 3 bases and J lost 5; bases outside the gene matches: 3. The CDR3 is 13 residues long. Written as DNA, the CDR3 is TGTGCCAGCAGCTTCCAGGGGGCTGACGAGCAGTACTTC. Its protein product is CASSFQGADEQYF.

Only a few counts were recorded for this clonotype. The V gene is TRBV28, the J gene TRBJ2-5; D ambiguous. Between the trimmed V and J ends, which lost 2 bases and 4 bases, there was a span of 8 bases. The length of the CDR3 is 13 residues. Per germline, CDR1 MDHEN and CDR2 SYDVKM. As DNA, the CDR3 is TGTGCCAGCAGTTTAAATGCTCGAGAGACCCAGTACTTC. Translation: CASSLNARETQYF.

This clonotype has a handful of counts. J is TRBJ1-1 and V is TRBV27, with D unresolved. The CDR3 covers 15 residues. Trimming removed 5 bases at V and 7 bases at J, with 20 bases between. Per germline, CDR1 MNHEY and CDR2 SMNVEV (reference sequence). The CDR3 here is CASSRSPPRASEAFF. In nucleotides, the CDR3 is TGTGCCAGCAGTCGCTCTCCCCCTAGGGCAAGTGAAGCTTTCTTT.

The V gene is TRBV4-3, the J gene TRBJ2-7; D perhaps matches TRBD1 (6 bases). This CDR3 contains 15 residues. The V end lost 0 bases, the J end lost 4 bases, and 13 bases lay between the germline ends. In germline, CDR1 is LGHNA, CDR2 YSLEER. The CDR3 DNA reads TGCGCCAGCAGCCAAGAGTCCACAGGGCAGTACGAGCAGTACTTC. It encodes CASSQESTGQYEQYF.

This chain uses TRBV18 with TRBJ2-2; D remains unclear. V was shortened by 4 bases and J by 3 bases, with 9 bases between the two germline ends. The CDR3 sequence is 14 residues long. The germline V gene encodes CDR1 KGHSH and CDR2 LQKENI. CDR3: CASSRGRDTGELFF. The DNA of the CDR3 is TGTGCCAGCTCACGCGGAAGGGACACCGGGGAGCTGTTTTTT. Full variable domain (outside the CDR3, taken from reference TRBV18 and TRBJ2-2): NAGVMQNPRHLVRRRGQEARLRCSPMKGHSHVYWYRQLPEEGLKFMVYLQKENIIDESGMPKERFSAEFPKEGPSILRIQQVVRGDSAAYFCASSRGRDTGELFFGEGSRLTVL.

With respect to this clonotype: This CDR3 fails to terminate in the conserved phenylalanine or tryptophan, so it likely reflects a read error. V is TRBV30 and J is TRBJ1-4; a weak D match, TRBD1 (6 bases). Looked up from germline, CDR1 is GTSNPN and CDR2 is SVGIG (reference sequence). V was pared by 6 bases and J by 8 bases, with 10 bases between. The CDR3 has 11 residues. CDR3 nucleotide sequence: TGTGCCTGCGGGGGGCAGGAAAAACTGTTTTTG. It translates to CACGGQEKLFL.

The chain's CDR3 is CASSPVISNQPQHF. CDR3 bases: TGTGCCAGCAGCCCCGTCATAAGCAATCAGCCCCAGCATTTT. J is TRBJ1-5 and V is TRBV6-2 or TRBV6-3; the D is unclear. Germline CDR1 and CDR2: MNHEY and SVGEGT. CDR3 length equals 14 residues. V lost 6 bases and J 1 base, leaving 10 bases between the germline ends.

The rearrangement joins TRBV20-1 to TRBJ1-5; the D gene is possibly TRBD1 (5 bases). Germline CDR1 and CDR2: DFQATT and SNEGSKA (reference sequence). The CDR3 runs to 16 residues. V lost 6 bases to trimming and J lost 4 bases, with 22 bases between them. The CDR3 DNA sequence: TGCAGTGCAGCAGCCCTCAAGGGGCTAAGGAATCAGCCCCAGCATTTT. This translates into CSAAALKGLRNQPQHF.

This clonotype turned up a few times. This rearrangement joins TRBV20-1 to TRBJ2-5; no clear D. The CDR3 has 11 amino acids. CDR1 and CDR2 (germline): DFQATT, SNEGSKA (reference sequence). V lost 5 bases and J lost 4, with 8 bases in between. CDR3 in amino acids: CSAWVGETQYF. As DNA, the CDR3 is TGCAGTGCTTGGGTGGGAGAGACCCAGTACTTC.

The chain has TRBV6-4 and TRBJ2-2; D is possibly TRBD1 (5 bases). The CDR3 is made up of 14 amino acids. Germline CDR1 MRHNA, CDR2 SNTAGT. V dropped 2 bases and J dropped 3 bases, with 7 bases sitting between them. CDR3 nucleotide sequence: TGTGCCAGCAGTGACGGGGCGGACACCGGGGAGCTGTTTTTT. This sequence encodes CASSDGADTGELFF.

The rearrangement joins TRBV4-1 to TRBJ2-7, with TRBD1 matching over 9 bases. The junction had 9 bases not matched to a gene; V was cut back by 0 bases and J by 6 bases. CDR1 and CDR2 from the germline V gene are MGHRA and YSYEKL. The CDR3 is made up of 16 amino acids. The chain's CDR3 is CASSQDLYRGPCEQYF. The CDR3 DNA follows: TGCGCCAGCAGCCAAGATCTTTACAGGGGGCCCTGCGAGCAGTACTTC.

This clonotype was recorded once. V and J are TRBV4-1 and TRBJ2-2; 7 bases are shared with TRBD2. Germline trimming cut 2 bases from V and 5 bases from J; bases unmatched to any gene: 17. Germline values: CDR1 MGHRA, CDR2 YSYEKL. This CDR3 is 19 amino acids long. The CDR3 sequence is CASSQTALASGMGTGELFF. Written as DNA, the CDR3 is TGCGCCAGCAGCCAAACCGCACTGGCCAGCGGGATGGGAACCGGGGAGCTGTTTTTT.

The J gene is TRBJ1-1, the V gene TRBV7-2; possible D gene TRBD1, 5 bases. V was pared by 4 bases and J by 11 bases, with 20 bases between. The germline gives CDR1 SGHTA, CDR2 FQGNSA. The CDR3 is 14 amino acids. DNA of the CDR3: TGTGCCAGCAGCTATACGGGACCCCAGAGCCTGGCTTTCTTT. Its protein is CASSYTGPQSLAFF. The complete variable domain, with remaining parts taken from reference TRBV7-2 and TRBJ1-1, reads GAGVSQSPSNKVTEKGKDVELRCDPISGHTALYWYRQSLGQGLEFLIYFQGNSAPDKSGLPSDRFSAERTGGSVSTLTIQRTQQEDSAVYLCASSYTGPQSLAFFGQGTRLTVV.